These T cell receptor beta chains were read from a single sample in a study of monozygotic twins with inflammatory bowel disease. Reanalyzing the 5' RACE reads, TCRdb keeps one entry per CDR3 protein, without DNA. The ten most abundant clones cover 2% to 3% of a sample with a few hundred thousand distinct CDR3 sequences. Sequencing used blood. The origin of the receptors is a human donor with ulcerative colitis or Crohn's disease, or a healthy co-twin of an affected twin (not recorded which). Each CDR3 is given with its conserved first and last residue.

TRBJ1-2	TRBV7-2	CASSSVNRQVYGYTF
TRBJ2-1	TRBV20-1	CSASRGADNEQFF
TRBJ2-4	TRBV13	CASSSRSVRDIQYF
TRBJ2-2	TRBV7-2	CASSQGRVPAGELFF
TRBJ1-1	TRBV9	CASSEAANRGYTEAFF
TRBJ2-5	TRBV20-1	CSAPLGGAVFRGETQYF
TRBJ1-5	TRBV10-3	CAISGTGGREPQHF
TRBJ2-1	TRBV7-9	CASSVLPPGFAYNEQFF
TRBJ2-7	TRBV7-3	CASSLMGEPMGTSGGFLYREQYF
TRBJ2-2	TRBV11-2	CASSLDRSNTGELFF
TRBJ2-4	TRBV7-8	CASSQATGVRNIQYF
TRBJ2-7	TRBV5-1	CASSRLAGGRNEQYF
TRBJ1-5	TRBV10-2	CASSATGRDQPQHF